A single sample gave rise to the 29 T cell receptor beta chains below, sequenced in a study of Graves' ophthalmopathy and Graves' hyperthyroidism. Investigators amplified TCR beta CDR3 regions from RNA transcripts. Following a first-round RT-PCR that used HTBI primers, a second-round multiplex PCR was carried out. TCRdb analysed the multiplex PCR reads with MiXCR anew, one entry per CDR3 protein. This table holds about 1.2 million distinct CDR3 sequences, about 36% found once. Sequencing used peripheral blood or thyroid tissue (not recorded which). These receptors all stem from an adult man with Graves' hyperthyroidism.

This clonotype was observed once. The gene calls are TRBV7-2 and TRBJ1-6; a weak D match, TRBD1 (5 bases). Per germline, CDR1 SGHTA and CDR2 FQGNSA. Between the trimmed V and J ends, which lost 3 bases and 10 bases, there was a span of 13 bases. This CDR3 comprises 14 residues. The CDR3 reads CASSFSPGASPLHF. Here the CDR3 DNA reads TGTGCCAGCAGCTTTTCCCCCGGGGCCTCACCCCTCCACTTT.

V usage is TRBV29-1 and J usage is TRBJ1-4; TRBD1 aligns across 8 bases. Losses at the gene ends were 8 bases for V and 7 bases for J; bases not matched to a gene: 9. CDR1 and CDR2 (germline): SQVTM, ANQGSEA. The CDR3 totals 13 residues. CDR3 sequence: CSSRQGNTEKLFF. The CDR3 nucleotides read TGCAGCTCCCGACAGGGGAACACTGAAAAACTGTTTTTT.

This clonotype was observed many times. The chain uses TRBV7-9 and TRBJ1-1; D not certain. Looked up from germline, CDR1 is SEHNR and CDR2 is FQNEAQ (reference sequence). Trimming stripped 4 bases from V and 6 bases from J, with 12 bases between. The CDR3 totals 13 residues. The DNA for the CDR3 is TGTGCCAGCAGCTCCGGTTACGCCCCTGAAGCTTTCTTT. Its translation: CASSSGYAPEAFF.

This clonotype was recorded at least ten times. The chain recombines TRBV20-1 with TRBJ1-1, with a possible D match to TRBD1 (6 bases). V lost 5 bases to trimming and J lost 4 bases, with 11 bases between them. This CDR3 has 12 residues. CDR1 DFQATT and CDR2 SNEGSKA come from the germline V gene (reference sequence). The CDR3 DNA is TGCAGTGCTTCCCAGGGGTCCACTGAAGCTTTCTTT. Amino acids: CSASQGSTEAFF.

This chain links TRBV2 with TRBJ2-7; D might be TRBD2 (5 bases). Germline CDR1 is SNHLY and CDR2 is FYNNEI. The CDR3 length is 13 residues. V was pared by 6 bases and J by 6 bases, with 15 bases between. CDR3 sequence: CASRGDTQFEQYF. CDR3 nucleotides: TGTGCCAGCAGGGGAGACACCCAATTCGAGCAGTACTTC.

Concerning this clonotype itself: A junction end diverges from the germline sequence, so it may reflect a read error. V usage is TRBV29-1 and J usage is TRBJ1-4; 11 bases match TRBD1. Germline CDR1 is SQVTM and CDR2 is ANQGSEA. The CDR3 spans 14 residues. The CDR3 DNA is TGCAGCGTTGGGACAGGGGGCTGGAATGGAAAACTGTTTTTT. Its translation is CSVGTGGWNGKLFF. Full variable domain (rest looked up from reference TRBV29-1 and TRBJ1-4): SAVISQKPSRDICQRGTSLTIQCQVDSQVTMMFWYRQQPGQSLTLIATANQGSEATYESGFVIDKFPISRPNLTFSTLTVSNMSPEDSSIYLCSVGTGGWNGKLFFGSGTQLSVL.

The table lists this clonotype with a few counts. The V and J genes are TRBV7-9 and TRBJ1-2, with unresolved D. Germline values: CDR1 SEHNR, CDR2 FQNEAQ (reference sequence). Trimming cost V 5 bases and J 7 bases, with 20 bases left between them. This CDR3 comprises 15 residues. The DNA for the CDR3 is TGTGCCAGCAGCCAAGACGATGTTTTCTCCGCTGGCTACACCTTC. It is translated as CASSQDDVFSAGYTF.

Concerning this clonotype itself: A much bigger clone sits one base away, suggesting this may be a read error. The J gene is TRBJ1-6, the V gene TRBV7-2; no reliable D call. The germline V gene has CDR1 SGHTA and CDR2 FQGNSA. The CDR3 runs to 16 residues. The chain's CDR3 is CANSSNRGGSNSPLHF. CDR3 nucleotides: TGTGCCAACAGCTCTAATAGAGGTGGTTCGAATTCACCCCTCCACTTT.

This clonotype has just one count. This chain links TRBV12-3 or TRBV12-4 with TRBJ2-1; D unresolved. V lost 7 bases to trimming and J lost 5 bases, with 6 bases between them. The CDR3 extends over 11 amino acids. The CDR3: CASTTDNEQFF. As DNA, the CDR3 is TGTGCCAGCACCACAGACAATGAGCAGTTCTTC.

On this clonotype: This may arise from a read error, as a much more abundant clone is one base away. The genes are TRBV9 and TRBJ1-3; unclear D gene. The CDR3 is 12 residues long. Germline CDR1 SGDLS, CDR2 YYNGEE. V lost 4 bases and J lost 8, with 10 bases in between. CDR3 amino acids: CASSTLGDTIYF. The CDR3, as DNA: TGTGCCAGCAGCACCCTCGGGGACACCATATATTTT.

This clonotype was detected ten times or more. The rearrangement uses TRBV7-2 and TRBJ2-5; 9 bases match TRBD2. The V segment lost 8 bases and the J segment 4 bases; nucleotides outside the gene matches: 8. Germline V gene lookup returns CDR1 SGHTA and CDR2 FQGNSA. The CDR3 totals 14 residues. CDR3 region: CASGSGTSRETQYF. Written as DNA, the CDR3 is TGTGCCAGCGGATCCGGGACTAGCCGAGAGACCCAGTACTTC.

This clonotype has at least ten counts. V usage is TRBV6-6 and J usage is TRBJ2-5; the D gene is possibly TRBD2 (6 bases). The ends were cut back, 6 bases at V and 5 bases at J, with 22 bases in the middle. The CDR3 totals 16 residues. CDR1 and CDR2 from the germline V gene are MNHNY and SVGAGI (reference sequence). The DNA for the CDR3 is TGTGCCAGCAGAGACTCGGTAACCGGGAGTTGGGAGACCCAGTACTTC. It specifies CASRDSVTGSWETQYF.

V is TRBV25-1 and J is TRBJ2-5, with 12 positions matching TRBD1. Per germline, CDR1 MGHDK and CDR2 SYGVNS. This CDR3 is built from 15 residues. V dropped 5 bases and J dropped 3; count of bases not matched to a gene: 4. CDR3 protein: CASSWDRGREETQYF. CDR3 sequence (DNA): TGTGCCAGCAGTTGGGACAGGGGGCGAGAAGAGACCCAGTACTTC.

As regards this clonotype: A single base separates this from a much larger clone, so it may be a read error. The chain carries TRBV11-2 and TRBJ2-7, with 7 bases that match TRBD1. From germline, CDR1 is SGHAT and CDR2 FQNNGV. This CDR3 is 15 amino acids long. The CDR3 coding sequence is TGTGCCAGCAGCCCGCACCCGACAGGGTCGCGCGAGCACTACTTC. Protein product: CASSPHPTGSREHYF.

This clonotype has just a few counts. The chain couples TRBV2 to TRBJ2-7; possibly TRBD2 for D (5 bases). Trimming removed 11 bases at V and 9 bases at J, with 23 bases between. This CDR3 comprises 13 residues. Germline V gene lookup returns CDR1 SNHLY and CDR2 FYNNEI. The CDR3 DNA reads TGTGCCCAGTCAGAGTCCCAAACTAGTGGGCAGTACTTC. Its protein product is CAQSESQTSGQYF. Together with reference TRBV2 and TRBJ2-7, the CDR3 gives the full variable domain: EPEVTQTPSHQVTQMGQEVILRCVPISNHLYFYWYRQILGQKVEFLVSFYNNEISEKSEIFDDQFSVERPDGSNFTLKIRSTKLEDSAMYFCAQSESQTSGQYFGPGTRLTVT.

About this clonotype itself: This sequence may be a read error, since a much larger clone differs from it by one base. Written as DNA, the CDR3 is TGTGCCAACAGCTCAGGGGTAAAGCCCCAGCATTTT. Translated: CANSSGVKPQHF. The J gene is TRBJ1-5, the V gene TRBV7-9, with D possibly TRBD1 on 6 matching bases. Germline assignment: CDR1 SEHNR and CDR2 FQNEAQ (reference sequence). CDR3 size: 12 residues.

The rearrangement uses TRBV6-5 and TRBJ2-5, with TRBD2 identical over 10 bases. The CDR3 is 15 residues long. V was pared by 6 bases and J by 2 bases, with 6 bases of the junction left unmatched. Germline assignment: CDR1 MNHEY and CDR2 SVGAGI. The CDR3 spells CASRETSGLQETQYF. Here the CDR3 DNA reads TGTGCCAGCAGAGAGACTAGCGGGCTTCAAGAGACCCAGTACTTC.

There are many counts of this clonotype. The chain employs TRBV29-1 and TRBJ1-1, with D unresolved. The CDR3 is made up of 12 amino acids. Germline V CDR1 and CDR2: SQVTM, ANQGSEA. Deletions cut 5 bases from V and 1 base from J, with 8 bases between. CDR3 sequence (DNA): TGCAGCGTTTTCAGTGGGAACACTGAAGCTTTCTTT. It encodes CSVFSGNTEAFF.

In the case of this clonotype: The conserved phenylalanine or tryptophan normally closing the CDR3 is absent here, so this likely arose from a read error. It is unclear where the CDR3 begins or ends on the DNA, so no DNA is shown, and the CDR3 is as TCRdb lists it. The J gene is TRBJ2-2, the V gene TRBV7-9; the table's D gene call, TRBD2, was not cross checked with the DNA. The CDR3 spans 17 amino acids, including both terminal residues. Per the germline V gene, CDR1 is SEHNR and CDR2 is FQNEAQ (reference sequence). CDR3 region: CASSPARSGRAHRGAVV.

The V call is TRBV7-8, the J call TRBJ1-2; 9 positions match TRBD1. This CDR3 comprises 14 residues. Germline lookup yields CDR1 SGHVS and CDR2 FQNEAQ. V shed 6 bases, J shed 6 bases, and the junction held 8 bases outside the gene matches. Here the CDR3 reads CASRSGTGRDGYTF. The CDR3 DNA is TGTGCCAGCAGGTCTGGGACAGGGAGGGATGGCTACACCTTC.

The V and J genes are TRBV7-6 and TRBJ2-5; 8 bases match TRBD1. The CDR3 sequence is 16 residues long. CDR1 and CDR2 from the germline V gene are SGHVS and FNYEAQ. Trimming took 3 bases from V and 0 from J; bases not matched to a gene: 6. The CDR3 DNA is TGTGCCAGCAGCTTCCTCGGACAGGGATACCAAGAGACCCAGTACTTC. It specifies CASSFLGQGYQETQYF.

This clonotype was detected many times. This chain uses TRBV10-3 with TRBJ2-2, with 9 positions matching TRBD1. CDR3 length equals 14 residues. CDR1 is ENHRY, CDR2 SYGVKD, per germline. V lost 7 bases to trimming and J lost 4 bases; unmatched junction nucleotides: 4. This CDR3 reads CAIMGQGGTGELFF. The CDR3, as DNA: TGTGCCATCATGGGACAGGGAGGCACCGGGGAGCTGTTTTTT.

The rearrangement uses TRBV29-1 and TRBJ2-5; 7 bases match TRBD2. This CDR3 is built from 15 residues. Germline CDR1 and CDR2: SQVTM and ANQGSEA. The V and J ends lost 6 bases and 5 bases, in that order; junction bases with no gene match: 15. The CDR3 DNA reads as TGCAGCGTCCCTCAGTGGGGGGGAGACAGTGAGACCCAGTACTTC. Protein: CSVPQWGGDSETQYF. The full variable domain, completed using reference TRBV29-1 and TRBJ2-5, is SAVISQKPSRDICQRGTSLTIQCQVDSQVTMMFWYRQQPGQSLTLIATANQGSEATYESGFVIDKFPISRPNLTFSTLTVSNMSPEDSSIYLCSVPQWGGDSETQYFGPGTRLLVL.

This clonotype showed up just a few times. The chain joins TRBV7-8 to TRBJ2-7; the D call may be TRBD1 or TRBD2 (5 bases each). The CDR3 sequence is 14 residues long. Trimming pared 5 bases from V and 1 base from J, leaving 12 bases between. Germline assignment: CDR1 SGHVS and CDR2 FQNEAQ. This CDR3 is CASSTRDPSYEQYF. CDR3 in DNA: TGTGCCAGCAGCACCCGGGACCCTTCCTACGAGCAGTACTTC. The full variable domain, with the rest looked up from reference TRBV7-8 and TRBJ2-7, is GAGVSQSPRYKVAKRGQDVALRCDPISGHVSLFWYQQALGQGPEFLTYFQNEAQLDKSGLPSDRFFAERPEGSVSTLKIQRTQQEDSAVYLCASSTRDPSYEQYFGPGTRLTVT.

This clonotype was found many times. The chain couples TRBV5-1 to TRBJ2-2; 8 bases are a match to TRBD2. CDR3 length: 16 amino acids. V dropped 1 base and J dropped 2; count of bases not matched to a gene: 4. The germline V gene has CDR1 SGHRS and CDR2 YFSETQ. The CDR3 reads CASSLYTSGNTGELFF. Here the CDR3 DNA reads TGCGCCAGCAGCTTGTACACTAGCGGTAACACCGGGGAGCTGTTTTTT.

This clonotype appeared many times. The chain has TRBV20-1 and TRBJ1-6, with unresolved D. V lost 0 bases to trimming and J lost 6 bases, with 9 bases between them. The V gene's germline CDR1 is DFQATT and CDR2 SNEGSKA (reference sequence). The CDR3 loop spans 14 amino acids. The CDR3 DNA reads TGCAGTGCTAGAGACCAAGGCTCTAATTCACCCCTCCACTTT. Protein: CSARDQGSNSPLHF.

About this clonotype itself: One base away lies a much larger clone, so this may be a sequencing read error. This CDR3 fails to terminate in the conserved phenylalanine or tryptophan, so it likely reflects a read error. J is TRBJ1-2 and V is TRBV7-6; maybe TRBD1 (5 bases). V was shortened by 5 bases and J by 7 bases, with 17 bases between the two germline ends. This CDR3 contains 14 residues. Germline V gives CDR1 SGHVS, CDR2 FNYEAQ. DNA of the CDR3: TGTGCCAGCAGCCGAGAGACAGAACGATTTGGCTACACCCTC. Encoded protein: CASSRETERFGYTL.

The chain carries TRBV5-1 and TRBJ2-5; 9 bases line up with TRBD2. J gave up 5 bases and V 1 base, and 3 bases lay outside the gene matches. Germline V gene lookup returns CDR1 SGHRS and CDR2 YFSETQ. The CDR3 loop spans 14 amino acids. The CDR3 DNA follows: TGCGCCAGCAGCTTGCCTAGCGGGGTCGAGACCCAGTACTTC. Translating gives CASSLPSGVETQYF.

This clonotype was seen only a few times. This chain joins TRBV29-1 and TRBJ1-4, with 8 nucleotides matching TRBD1. Per the germline V gene, CDR1 is SQVTM and CDR2 is ANQGSEA. The CDR3 sequence is 15 residues long. V gave up 4 bases and J gave up 2 bases; unmatched junction bases: 6. The CDR3 loop is CSVGGTGGTNEKLFF. CDR3 DNA sequence: TGCAGCGTTGGCGGTACAGGGGGTACTAATGAAAAACTGTTTTTT. The full variable domain, rest sourced from reference TRBV29-1 and TRBJ1-4, is SAVISQKPSRDICQRGTSLTIQCQVDSQVTMMFWYRQQPGQSLTLIATANQGSEATYESGFVIDKFPISRPNLTFSTLTVSNMSPEDSSIYLCSVGGTGGTNEKLFFGSGTQLSVL.